This T cell receptor beta chain was retrieved from a study of shared clonotypes between healthy human individuals. Study at large: The study drew on two women and a few men aged 18 to 49 as donors. The study used three CD4 naive, three CD4 memory, two CD8 naive and one CD8 memory plate per donor. Study-level results: The sole specimen, blood, was sampled, and tissue repertoires likely differ. For naive CD4 cells, roughly 5% of clonotypes were shared across a few donors.

Assay used: immunoSEQ multiplex PCR; TCRdb lists only in-frame clones, some missing. The sample consists of roughly 1 million clones, about 75% of them appearing once. This CDR3 has 17 amino acids. Germline CDR1 is MNHEY and CDR2 is SMNVEV (reference sequence). V dropped 2 bases and J dropped 5; count of bases not matched to a gene: 12. Of note for this clone: The antigen is not known.

The receptor comes from a man between 18 and 35 years old in good health. What was sequenced was memory CD4+ T cells sorted from blood. As for subset: CD45RA-negative fraction. V usage is TRBV27 and J usage is TRBJ1-3; 7 bases are shared with TRBD1. CDR3 sequence reads: CASSLGPPRGARNTIYF. The CDR3 DNA is TGTGCCAGCAGTTTAGGCCCTCCCAGGGGGGCGAGAAACACCATATATTTT.